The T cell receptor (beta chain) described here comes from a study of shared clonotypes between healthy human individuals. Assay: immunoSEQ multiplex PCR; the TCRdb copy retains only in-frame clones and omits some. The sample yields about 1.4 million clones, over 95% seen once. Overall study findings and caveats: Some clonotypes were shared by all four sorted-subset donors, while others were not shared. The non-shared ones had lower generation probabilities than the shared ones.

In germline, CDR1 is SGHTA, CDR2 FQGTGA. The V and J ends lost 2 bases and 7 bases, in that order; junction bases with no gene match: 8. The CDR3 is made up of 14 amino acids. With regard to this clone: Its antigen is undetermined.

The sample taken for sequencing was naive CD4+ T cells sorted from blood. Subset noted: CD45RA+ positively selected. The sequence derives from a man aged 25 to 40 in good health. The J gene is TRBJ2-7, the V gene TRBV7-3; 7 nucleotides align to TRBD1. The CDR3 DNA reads TGTGCCAGCAGCTTAGTTTCCCCAGGGGGAGAGCAGTACTTC. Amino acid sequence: CASSLVSPGGEQYF.